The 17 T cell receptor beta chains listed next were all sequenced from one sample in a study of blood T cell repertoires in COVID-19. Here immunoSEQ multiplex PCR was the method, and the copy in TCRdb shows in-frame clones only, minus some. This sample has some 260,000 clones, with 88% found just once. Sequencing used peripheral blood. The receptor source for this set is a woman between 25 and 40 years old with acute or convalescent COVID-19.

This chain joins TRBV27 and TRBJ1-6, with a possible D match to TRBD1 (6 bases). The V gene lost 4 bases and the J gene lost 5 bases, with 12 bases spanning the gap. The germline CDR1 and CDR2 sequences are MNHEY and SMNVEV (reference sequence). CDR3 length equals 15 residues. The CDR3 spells CASSSRGQDNSPLHF. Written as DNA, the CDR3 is TGTGCCAGCAGTTCTAGGGGACAAGATAATTCACCCCTCCACTTT.

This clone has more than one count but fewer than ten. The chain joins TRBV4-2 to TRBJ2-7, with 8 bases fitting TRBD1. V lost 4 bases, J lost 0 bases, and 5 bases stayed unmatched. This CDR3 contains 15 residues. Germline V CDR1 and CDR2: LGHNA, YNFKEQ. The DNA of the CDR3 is TGTGCCAGCAGCCCGAACAGGGGGATCTCCTACGAGCAGTACTTC. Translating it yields CASSPNRGISYEQYF.

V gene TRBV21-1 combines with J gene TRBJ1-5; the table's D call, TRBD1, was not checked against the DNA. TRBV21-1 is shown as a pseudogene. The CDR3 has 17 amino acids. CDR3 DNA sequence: TGTGCCAGCAGCAAGGGCCGTTGGGCAGGAAGCAATCAGCCCCAGCATTTT. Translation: CASSKGRWAGSNQPQHF.

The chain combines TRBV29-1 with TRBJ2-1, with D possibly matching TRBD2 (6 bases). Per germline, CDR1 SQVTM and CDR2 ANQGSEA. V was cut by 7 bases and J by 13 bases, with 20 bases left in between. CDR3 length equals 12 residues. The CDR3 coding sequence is TGCAGCGGTAACCGTGGGGGGTTGGGTCAGTTCTTC. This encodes CSGNRGGLGQFF.

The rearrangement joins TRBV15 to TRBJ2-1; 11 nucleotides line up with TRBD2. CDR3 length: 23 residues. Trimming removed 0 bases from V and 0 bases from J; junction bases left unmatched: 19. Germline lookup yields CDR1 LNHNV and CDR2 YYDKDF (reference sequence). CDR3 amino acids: CATSRDPRVAGGRTSNSYNEQFF. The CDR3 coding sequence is TGTGCCACCAGCAGAGATCCCCGAGTAGCGGGAGGGCGGACGTCTAACTCCTACAATGAGCAGTTCTTC.

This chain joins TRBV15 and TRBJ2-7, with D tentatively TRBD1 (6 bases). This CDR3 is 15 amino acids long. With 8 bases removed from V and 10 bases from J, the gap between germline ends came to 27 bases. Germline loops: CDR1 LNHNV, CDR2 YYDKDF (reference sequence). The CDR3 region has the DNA TGTGCCACCGCGAATTCAAGAGGGGGTCCATACCTTCAGTACTTC. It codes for CATANSRGGPYLQYF.

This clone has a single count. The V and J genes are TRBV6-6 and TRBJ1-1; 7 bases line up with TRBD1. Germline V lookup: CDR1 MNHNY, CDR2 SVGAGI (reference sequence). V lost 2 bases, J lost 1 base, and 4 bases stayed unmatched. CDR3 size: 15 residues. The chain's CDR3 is CASSYPGGKNTEAFF. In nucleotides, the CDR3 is TGTGCCAGCAGTTACCCAGGGGGTAAGAACACTGAAGCTTTCTTT.

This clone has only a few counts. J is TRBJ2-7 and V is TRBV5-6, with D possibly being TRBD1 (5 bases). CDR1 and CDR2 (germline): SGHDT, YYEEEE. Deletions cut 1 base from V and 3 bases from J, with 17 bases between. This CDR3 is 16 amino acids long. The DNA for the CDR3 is TGTGCCAGCAGCTTGCGCCTACAGGCCCTCCTCTACGAGCAGTACTTC. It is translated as CASSLRLQALLYEQYF.

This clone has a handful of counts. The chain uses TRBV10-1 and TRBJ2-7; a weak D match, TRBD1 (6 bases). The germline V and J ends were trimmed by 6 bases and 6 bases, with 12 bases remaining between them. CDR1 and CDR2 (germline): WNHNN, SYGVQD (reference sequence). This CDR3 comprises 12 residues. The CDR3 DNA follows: TGCGCCAGCAGCCCGGGACACAGCGAGCAGTACTTC. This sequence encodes CASSPGHSEQYF.

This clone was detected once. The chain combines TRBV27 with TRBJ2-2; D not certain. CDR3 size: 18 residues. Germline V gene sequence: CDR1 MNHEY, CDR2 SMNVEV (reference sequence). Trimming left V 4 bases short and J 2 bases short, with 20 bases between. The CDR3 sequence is CASSSLRVRRRNTGELFF. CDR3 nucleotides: TGTGCCAGCAGTTCTCTCCGGGTCAGACGTCGAAACACCGGGGAGCTGTTTTTT.

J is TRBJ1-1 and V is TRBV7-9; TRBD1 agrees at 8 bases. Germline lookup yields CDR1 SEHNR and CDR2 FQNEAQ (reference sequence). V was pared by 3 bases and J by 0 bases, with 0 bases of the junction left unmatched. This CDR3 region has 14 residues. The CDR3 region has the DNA TGTGCCAGCAGCTTGGACAGGGTGAACACTGAAGCTTTCTTT. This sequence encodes CASSLDRVNTEAFF.

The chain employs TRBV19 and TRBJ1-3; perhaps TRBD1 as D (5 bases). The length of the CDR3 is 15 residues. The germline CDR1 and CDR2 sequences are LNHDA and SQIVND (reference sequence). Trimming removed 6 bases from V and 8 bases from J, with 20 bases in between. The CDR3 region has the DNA TGTGCCAGTAGGAATGTCGTGGCCAAAGGGGACACCATATATTTT. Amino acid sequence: CASRNVVAKGDTIYF. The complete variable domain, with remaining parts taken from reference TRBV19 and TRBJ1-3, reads DGGITQSPKYLFRKEGQNVTLSCEQNLNHDAMYWYRQDPGQGLRLIYYSQIVNDFQKGDIAEGYSVSREKKESFPLTVTSAQKNPTAFYLCASRNVVAKGDTIYFGEGSWLTVV.

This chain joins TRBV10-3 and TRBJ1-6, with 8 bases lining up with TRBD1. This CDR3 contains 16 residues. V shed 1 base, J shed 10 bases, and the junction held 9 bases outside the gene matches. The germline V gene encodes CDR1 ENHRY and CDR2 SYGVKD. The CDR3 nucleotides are TGTGCCATCAGTGAGTGGGGACAGGATCTCAGATCACCCCTCCACTTT. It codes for CAISEWGQDLRSPLHF.

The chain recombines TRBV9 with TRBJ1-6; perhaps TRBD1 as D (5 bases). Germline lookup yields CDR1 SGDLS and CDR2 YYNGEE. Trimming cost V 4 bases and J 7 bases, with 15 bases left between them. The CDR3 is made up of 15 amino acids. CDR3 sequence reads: CASSPTEAQNSPLHF. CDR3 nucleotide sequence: TGTGCCAGCAGCCCGACAGAGGCCCAAAATTCACCCCTCCACTTT.

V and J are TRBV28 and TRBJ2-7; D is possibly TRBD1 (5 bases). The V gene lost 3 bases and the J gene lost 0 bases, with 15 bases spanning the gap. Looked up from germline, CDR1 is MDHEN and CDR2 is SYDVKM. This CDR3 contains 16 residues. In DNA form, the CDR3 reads TGTGCCAGCAGTTTCCATCCCGACAGTAGCTCCTACGAGCAGTACTTC. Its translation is CASSFHPDSSSYEQYF.

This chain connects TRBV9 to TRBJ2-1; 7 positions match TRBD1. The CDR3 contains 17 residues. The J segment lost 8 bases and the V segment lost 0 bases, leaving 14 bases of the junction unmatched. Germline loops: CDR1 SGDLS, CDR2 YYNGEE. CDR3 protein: CASSVGTGDRGRDEQFF. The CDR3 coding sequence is TGTGCCAGCAGCGTAGGTACAGGGGATCGGGGTAGGGATGAGCAGTTCTTC.

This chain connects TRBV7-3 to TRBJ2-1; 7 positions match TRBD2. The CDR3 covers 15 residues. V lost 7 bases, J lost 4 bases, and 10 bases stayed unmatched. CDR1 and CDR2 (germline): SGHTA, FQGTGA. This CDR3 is CASIRGAGEYNEQFF. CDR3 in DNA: TGTGCCAGCATCCGAGGGGCGGGAGAATACAATGAGCAGTTCTTC. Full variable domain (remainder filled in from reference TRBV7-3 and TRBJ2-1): GAGVSQTPSNKVTEKGKYVELRCDPISGHTALYWYRQSLGQGPEFLIYFQGTGAADDSGLPNDRFFAVRPEGSVSTLKIQRTERGDSAVYLCASIRGAGEYNEQFFGPGTRLTVL.